This is a list of T cell receptor beta chains from one sample in a study of identical twins. One entry per CDR3 protein results from TCRdb running MiXCR on the 5' RACE reads. The sample consists of approximately 890,000 distinct CDR3 sequences, around 12% of them appearing once. These records were also assigned to another study, of yellow fever vaccine responses in identical twins.

The source material was PBMCs. The receptors shown here come from a woman aged 18-35 years in good health. Each CDR3 is given with its conserved first and last residue. Each record gives: D gene, CDR3 length, clone size, J gene, V gene, CDR3 protein, CDR3 DNA. D genes are given only for firm matches. Not every row has a clone size; where given, it reads once, few, many or a size class.

D: TRBD1
length: 15
size: NA
J: TRBJ2-3
V: TRBV10-3
CDR3: CAISPQGLDTDTQYF
DNA: TGTGCCATCAGCCCACAGGGGTTGGACACAGATACGCAGTATTTT

D: TRBD1
length: 16
size: NA
J: TRBJ1-2
V: TRBV5-1
CDR3: CASSLGTGGVWYGYTF
DNA: TGCGCCAGCAGCTTGGGGACAGGGGGCGTATGGTATGGCTACACCTTC

D: TRBD2
length: 18
size: NA
J: TRBJ2-2
V: TRBV20-1
CDR3: CSAKGKAGGPSDTGELFF
DNA: TGCAGTGCAAAGGGAAAGGCGGGAGGGCCCTCGGACACCGGGGAGCTGTTTTTT

D: NA
length: 13
size: NA
J: TRBJ1-1
V: TRBV4-1
CDR3: CASRQVGDTEAFF
DNA: TGCGCCAGCAGGCAAGTTGGGGACACTGAAGCTTTCTTT

D: NA
length: 16
size: few
J: TRBJ2-1
V: TRBV4-1
CDR3: CASSQEGTVSYNEQFF
DNA: TGCGCCAGCAGCCAAGAGGGCACAGTCTCCTACAATGAGCAGTTCTTC

D: NA
length: 13
size: NA
J: TRBJ2-7
V: TRBV4-1
CDR3: CASSQGTIYEQYF
DNA: TGCGCCAGCAGCCAAGGAACGATCTACGAGCAGTACTTC

D: NA
length: 15
size: few
J: TRBJ2-3
V: TRBV15
CDR3: CATSREEGMPDTQYF
DNA: TGTGCCACCAGCAGAGAGGAGGGAATGCCAGATACGCAGTATTTT

D: NA
length: 15
size: few
J: TRBJ1-4
V: TRBV12-3/TRBV12-4
CDR3: CASSPRVGDREKLFF
DNA: TGTGCCAGCAGTCCCCGAGTAGGGGATCGGGAAAAACTGTTTTTT

D: NA
length: 15
size: NA
J: TRBJ1-3
V: TRBV21-1
CDR3: CATPPGFGAGNTIYF
DNA: NA

D: NA
length: 13
size: NA
J: TRBJ2-3
V: TRBV7-6
CDR3: CASSSPFTDTQYF
DNA: TGTGCCAGCAGCTCCCCTTTCACAGATACGCAGTATTTT

D: NA
length: 13
size: many
J: TRBJ1-2
V: TRBV12-3/TRBV12-4
CDR3: CASSFAQGGGYTF
DNA: TGTGCCAGCAGTTTCGCCCAGGGTGGGGGCTACACCTTC

D: NA
length: 14
size: few
J: TRBJ2-3
V: TRBV6-1
CDR3: CASSRAFGTDTQYF
DNA: TGTGCCAGCTCGAGGGCCTTTGGAACAGATACGCAGTATTTT

D: NA
length: 13
size: NA
J: TRBJ2-7
V: TRBV7-6
CDR3: CASKSGEDYEQYF
DNA: TGTGCCAGCAAGTCAGGAGAGGACTACGAGCAGTACTTC

D: TRBD2
length: 15
size: few
J: TRBJ2-1
V: TRBV10-1
CDR3: CASSALSAGEVEQFF
DNA: TGCGCCAGCAGTGCTCTCTCAGCGGGAGAGGTTGAGCAGTTCTTC

D: TRBD2
length: 16
size: NA
J: TRBJ2-1
V: TRBV7-9
CDR3: CASSYASGIQYNEQFF
DNA: TGTGCCAGCAGTTATGCTAGCGGGATTCAATACAATGAGCAGTTCTTC

D: TRBD2
length: 16
size: NA
J: TRBJ2-1
V: TRBV24-1
CDR3: CATSEPGTSGDNEQFF
DNA: TGTGCCACCAGTGAACCCGGGACTAGCGGAGACAATGAGCAGTTCTTC

D: TRBD2
length: 14
size: few
J: TRBJ2-1
V: TRBV29-1
CDR3: CSVGGLAGLNEQFF
DNA: TGCAGCGTTGGGGGACTAGCGGGACTCAATGAGCAGTTCTTC

D: NA
length: 12
size: few
J: TRBJ1-2
V: TRBV29-1
CDR3: CSVLTGTYGYTF
DNA: TGCAGCGTCCTCACCGGGACCTATGGCTACACCTTC

D: TRBD2
length: 18
size: NA
J: TRBJ2-7
V: TRBV11-2
CDR3: CASSPMHRLAEKVHEQYF
DNA: TGTGCCAGCAGCCCGATGCATAGACTAGCGGAGAAGGTTCACGAGCAGTACTTC

D: NA
length: 15
size: many
J: TRBJ2-1
V: TRBV5-5
CDR3: CASSLARGAIDEQFF
DNA: TGTGCCAGCAGCTTGGCCAGGGGGGCAATAGATGAGCAGTTCTTC

D: NA
length: 15
size: NA
J: TRBJ1-3
V: TRBV6-5
CDR3: CASSYSISAGNTIYF
DNA: TGTGCCAGCAGTTACTCGATCAGCGCTGGAAACACCATATATTTT

D: NA
length: 14
size: few
J: TRBJ2-1
V: TRBV25-1
CDR3: CASSQAGPYNEQFF
DNA: TGTGCCAGCAGTCAGGCGGGCCCCTACAATGAGCAGTTCTTC